Reported below is one T cell receptor (beta chain). Its antigen is unknown. These data come from a study of cytomegalovirus exposure and HLA in healthy donors. PCR primers comprised 60 Vbeta and 13 Jbeta primers. Method: immunoSEQ multiplex PCR; TCRdb's copy keeps in-frame clones and lacks some. The top ten hold around 4% of the sample, which has about 130,000 clones, roughly 74% seen once. V was pared by 4 bases and J by 14 bases, with 13 bases between. The CDR3 covers 12 residues. Germline V gene data show CDR1 as SGDLS and CDR2 as YYNGEE. General study results and limits: In a later analysis, the majority of CMV-associated beta chains seemingly showed HLA restriction. In vitro work confirmed that a few CMV-associated chains recognize CMV antigens. CMV serostatus alone was available as immune exposure information. A link between a missense DCLRE1C variant and TCR beta V- and J-gene trimming emerged from a later analysis.

The source is a woman aged 45-60 years in good health and CMV-seropositive. The rearrangement uses TRBV9 and TRBJ1-6; no reliable D call. Sequencing input: PBMCs. CDR3 region: CASSSERGTLHF. CDR3 bases: TGTGCCAGCAGCTCCGAACGCGGAACCCTCCACTTT.